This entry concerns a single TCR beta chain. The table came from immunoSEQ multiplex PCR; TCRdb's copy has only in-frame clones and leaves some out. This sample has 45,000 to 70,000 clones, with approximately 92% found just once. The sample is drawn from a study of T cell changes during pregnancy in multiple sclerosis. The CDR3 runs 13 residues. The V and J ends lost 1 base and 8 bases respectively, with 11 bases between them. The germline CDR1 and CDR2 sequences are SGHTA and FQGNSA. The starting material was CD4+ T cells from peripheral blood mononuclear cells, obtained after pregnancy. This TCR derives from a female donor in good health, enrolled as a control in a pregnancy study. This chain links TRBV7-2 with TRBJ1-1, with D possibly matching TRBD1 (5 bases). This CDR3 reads CASSLEGRGEAFF. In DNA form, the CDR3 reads TGTGCCAGCAGCTTAGAGGGACGGGGGGAAGCTTTCTTT.